This T cell receptor beta chain was sequenced for a study of blood T cell repertoires in COVID-19. For the study at large: T cells, B-cell-depleted T cells, or PBMCs supplied cDNA or gDNA.

The CDR3 sequence is 15 residues long. Germline V gene data show CDR1 as SGHTA and CDR2 as FQGNSA. V lost 1 base to trimming and J lost 7 bases; unmatched junction nucleotides: 4. Method: immunoSEQ multiplex PCR; TCRdb's copy keeps in-frame clones and lacks some. The sample shows under 150,000 clones, nearly 90% of them seen only once. This chain connects TRBV7-2 to TRBJ2-1; 10 nucleotides agree with TRBD2. The sample comprised peripheral blood. This TCR derives from a woman in her seventies who had recovered from COVID-19. The CDR3: CASSLVAGGRNEQFF. The CDR3 DNA sequence: TGTGCCAGCAGCTTAGTAGCGGGGGGAAGGAATGAGCAGTTCTTC.